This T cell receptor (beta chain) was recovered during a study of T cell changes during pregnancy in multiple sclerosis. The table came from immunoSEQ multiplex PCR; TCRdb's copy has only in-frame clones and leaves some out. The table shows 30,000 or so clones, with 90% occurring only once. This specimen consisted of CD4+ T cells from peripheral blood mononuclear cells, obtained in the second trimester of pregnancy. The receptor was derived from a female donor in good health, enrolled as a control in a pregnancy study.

In DNA, the CDR3 is TGCGCCAGCAGCCAAGATCAAAGCGGGGTGTGGGAACAGTACTTC. This sequence encodes CASSQDQSGVWEQYF. J is TRBJ2-7 and V is TRBV4-3; 7 bases are shared with TRBD2. This CDR3 comprises 15 residues. The V segment lost 0 bases and the J segment 10 bases; nucleotides outside the gene matches: 12. CDR1 and CDR2 (germline): LGHNA, YSLEER.